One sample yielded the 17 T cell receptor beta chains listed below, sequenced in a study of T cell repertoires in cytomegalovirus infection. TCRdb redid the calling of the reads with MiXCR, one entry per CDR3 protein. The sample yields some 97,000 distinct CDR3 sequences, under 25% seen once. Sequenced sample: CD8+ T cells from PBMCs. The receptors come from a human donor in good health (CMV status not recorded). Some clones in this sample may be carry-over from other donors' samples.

The chain's CDR3 is CASSAGGLREQFF. CDR3 DNA: TGTGCCAGCAGCGCCGGGGGATTGAGGGAGCAGTTCTTC. V usage is TRBV9 and J usage is TRBJ2-1; D possibly corresponds to TRBD2 (6 bases). V lost 3 bases and J 10 bases, leaving 14 bases between the germline ends. Germline V gene data show CDR1 as SGDLS and CDR2 as YYNGEE. This CDR3 has 13 residues.

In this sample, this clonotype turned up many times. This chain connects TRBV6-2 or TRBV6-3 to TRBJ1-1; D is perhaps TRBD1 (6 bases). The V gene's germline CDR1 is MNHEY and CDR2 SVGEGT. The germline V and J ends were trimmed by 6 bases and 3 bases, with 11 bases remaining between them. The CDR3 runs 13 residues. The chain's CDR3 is CASRQGWDTEAFF. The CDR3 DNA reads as TGTGCCAGCAGACAGGGTTGGGACACTGAAGCTTTCTTT.

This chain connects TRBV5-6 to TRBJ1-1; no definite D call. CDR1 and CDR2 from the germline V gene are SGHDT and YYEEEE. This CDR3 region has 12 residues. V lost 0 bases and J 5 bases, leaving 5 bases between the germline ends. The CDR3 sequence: CASSLDVTEAFF. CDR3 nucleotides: TGTGCCAGCAGCTTGGACGTAACTGAAGCTTTCTTT.

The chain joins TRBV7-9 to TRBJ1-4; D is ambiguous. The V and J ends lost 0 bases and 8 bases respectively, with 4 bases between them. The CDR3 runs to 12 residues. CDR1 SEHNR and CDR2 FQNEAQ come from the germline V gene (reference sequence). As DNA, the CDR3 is TGTGCCAGCAGCTTAGCCCGGGAAAAACTGTTTTTT. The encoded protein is CASSLAREKLFF.

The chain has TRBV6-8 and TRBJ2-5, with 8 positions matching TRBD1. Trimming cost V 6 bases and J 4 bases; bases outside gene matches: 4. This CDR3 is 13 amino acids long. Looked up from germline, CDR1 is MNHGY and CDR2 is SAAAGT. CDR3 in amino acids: CASSKTGGETQYF. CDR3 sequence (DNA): TGTGCCAGCAGCAAAACAGGGGGAGAGACCCAGTACTTC.

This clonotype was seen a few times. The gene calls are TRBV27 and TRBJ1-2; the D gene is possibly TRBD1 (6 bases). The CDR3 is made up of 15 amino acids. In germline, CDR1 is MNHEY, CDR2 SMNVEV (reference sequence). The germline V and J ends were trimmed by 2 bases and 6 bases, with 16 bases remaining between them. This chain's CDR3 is CASSLGPQGTHGYTF. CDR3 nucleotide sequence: TGTGCCAGCAGTTTAGGCCCCCAGGGGACCCATGGCTACACCTTC.

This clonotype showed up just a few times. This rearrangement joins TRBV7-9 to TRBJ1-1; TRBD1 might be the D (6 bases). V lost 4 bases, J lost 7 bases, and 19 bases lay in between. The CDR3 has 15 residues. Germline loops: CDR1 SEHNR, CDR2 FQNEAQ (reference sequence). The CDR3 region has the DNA TGTGCCAGCAGCTCATCCTTGGGGGCCCGAGGTGAAGCTTTCTTT. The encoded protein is CASSSSLGARGEAFF.

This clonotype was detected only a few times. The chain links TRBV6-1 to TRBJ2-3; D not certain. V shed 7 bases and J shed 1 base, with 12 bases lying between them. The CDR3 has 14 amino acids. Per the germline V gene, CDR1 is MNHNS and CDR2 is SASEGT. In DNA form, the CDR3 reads TGTGCCAGCACCCCCATCGGAGGCACAGATACGCAGTATTTT. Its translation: CASTPIGGTDTQYF.

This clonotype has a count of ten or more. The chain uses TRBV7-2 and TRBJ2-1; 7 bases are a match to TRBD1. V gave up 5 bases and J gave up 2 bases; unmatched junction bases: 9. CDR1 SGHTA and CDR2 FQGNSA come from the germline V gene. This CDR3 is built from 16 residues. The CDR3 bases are TGTGCCAGCAGCCTAGACGGGACAGACCCCTACAATGAGCAGTTCTTC. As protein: CASSLDGTDPYNEQFF. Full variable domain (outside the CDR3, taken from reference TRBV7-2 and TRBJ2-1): GAGVSQSPSNKVTEKGKDVELRCDPISGHTALYWYRQSLGQGLEFLIYFQGNSAPDKSGLPSDRFSAERTGGSVSTLTIQRTQQEDSAVYLCASSLDGTDPYNEQFFGPGTRLTVL.

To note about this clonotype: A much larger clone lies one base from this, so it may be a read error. The CDR3 DNA is TGTACCAGCAGTGAGAGGACAGGGGGCACTGAAGCTTTCTTT. Its translation: CTSSERTGGTEAFF. The chain has TRBV6-1 and TRBJ1-1, with 10 bases aligning to TRBD1. Germline assignment: CDR1 MNHNS and CDR2 SASEGT. The CDR3 loop spans 14 amino acids.

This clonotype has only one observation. CDR3 protein: CASSLGNQNEQFF. The CDR3 DNA is TGTGCCAGCAGTTTAGGGAATCAAAATGAGCAGTTCTTC. This chain uses TRBV12-3 or TRBV12-4 with TRBJ2-1; D ambiguous. The germline V and J ends were trimmed by 1 base and 7 bases, with 8 bases remaining between them. The CDR3 is made up of 13 amino acids.

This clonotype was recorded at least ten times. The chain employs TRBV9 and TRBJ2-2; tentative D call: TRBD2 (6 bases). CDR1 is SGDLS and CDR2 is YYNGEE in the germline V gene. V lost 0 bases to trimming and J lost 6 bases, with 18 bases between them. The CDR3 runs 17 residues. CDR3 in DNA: TGTGCCAGCAGCGTAGCGGGGGACCCCCGAGGGGCCGGGGAGCTGTTTTTT. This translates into CASSVAGDPRGAGELFF.

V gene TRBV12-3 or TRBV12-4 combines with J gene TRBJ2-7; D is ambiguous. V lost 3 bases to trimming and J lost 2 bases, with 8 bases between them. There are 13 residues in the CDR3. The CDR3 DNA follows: TGTGCCAGCAGTTTTGGCAGAACCTACGAGCAGTACTTC. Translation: CASSFGRTYEQYF.

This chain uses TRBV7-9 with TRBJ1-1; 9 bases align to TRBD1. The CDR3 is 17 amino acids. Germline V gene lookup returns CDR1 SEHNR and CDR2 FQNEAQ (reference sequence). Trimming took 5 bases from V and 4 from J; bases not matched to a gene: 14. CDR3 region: CASSRPGQGSLVTEAFF. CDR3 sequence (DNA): TGTGCCAGCAGCCGGCCGGGACAGGGTTCCCTCGTCACTGAAGCTTTCTTT.

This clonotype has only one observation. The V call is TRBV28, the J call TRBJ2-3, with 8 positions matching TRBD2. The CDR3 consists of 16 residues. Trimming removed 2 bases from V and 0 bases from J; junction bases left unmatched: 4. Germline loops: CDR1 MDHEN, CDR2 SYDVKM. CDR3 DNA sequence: TGTGCCAGCAGTTTAATGCGGGGGGACAGCACAGATACGCAGTATTTT. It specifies CASSLMRGDSTDTQYF.

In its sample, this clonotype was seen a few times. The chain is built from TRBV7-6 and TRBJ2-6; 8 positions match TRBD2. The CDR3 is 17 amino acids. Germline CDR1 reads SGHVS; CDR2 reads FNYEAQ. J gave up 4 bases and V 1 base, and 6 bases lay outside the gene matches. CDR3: CASSLEIAGLGANVLTF. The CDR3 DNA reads TGTGCCAGCAGCTTAGAGATAGCGGGGTTAGGGGCCAACGTCCTGACTTTC.

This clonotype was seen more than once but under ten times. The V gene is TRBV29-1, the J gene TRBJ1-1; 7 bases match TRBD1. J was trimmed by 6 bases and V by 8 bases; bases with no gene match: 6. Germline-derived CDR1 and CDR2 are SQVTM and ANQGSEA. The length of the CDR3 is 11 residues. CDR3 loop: CSLRQGSEAFF. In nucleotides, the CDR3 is TGCAGCCTCCGACAGGGCTCTGAAGCTTTCTTT.